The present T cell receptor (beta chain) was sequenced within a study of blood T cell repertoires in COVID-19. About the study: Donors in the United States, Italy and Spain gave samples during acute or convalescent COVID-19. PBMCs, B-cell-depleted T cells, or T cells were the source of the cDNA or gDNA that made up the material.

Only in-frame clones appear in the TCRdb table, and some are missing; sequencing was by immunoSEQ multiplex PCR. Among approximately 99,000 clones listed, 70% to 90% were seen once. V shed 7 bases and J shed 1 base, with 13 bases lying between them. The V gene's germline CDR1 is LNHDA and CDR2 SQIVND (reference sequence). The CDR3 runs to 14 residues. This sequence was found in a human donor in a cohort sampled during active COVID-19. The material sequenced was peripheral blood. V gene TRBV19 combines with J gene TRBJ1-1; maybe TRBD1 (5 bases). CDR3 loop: CASKWEGANTEAFF. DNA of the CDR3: TGTGCCAGTAAGTGGGAAGGGGCGAACACTGAAGCTTTCTTT. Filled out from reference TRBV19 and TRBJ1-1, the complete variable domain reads DGGITQSPKYLFRKEGQNVTLSCEQNLNHDAMYWYRQDPGQGLRLIYYSQIVNDFQKGDIAEGYSVSREKKESFPLTVTSAQKNPTAFYLCASKWEGANTEAFFGQGTRLTVV.